A selection of T cell receptor beta chains follows, all from one sample in a study. Each CDR3 protein gets one entry after TCRdb re-called the 5' RACE reads with MiXCR. The sample lists under 65,000 distinct CDR3 sequences, roughly 28% occurring once. The specimen was tumor-infiltrating memory CD4+ T cells sorted from the breast tumor. The receptors originated from a female donor with breast cancer. Each CDR3 is given with its conserved first and last residue. The D gene is left open where the match is weak. Size values are once, few and many counts, or a class for expanded clones, and some rows have none.

clone_size: many; v_call: TRBV7-9; d_call: TRBD1; j_call: TRBJ1-2; cdr3_aa: CASSLARDRGDYTF; cdr3_nt: TGTGCCAGCAGCTTAGCCCGGGACAGGGGGGACTACACCTTC
clone_size: .; v_call: TRBV7-2; d_call: TRBD2; j_call: TRBJ2-7; cdr3_aa: CASSLEAGSYEQYF; cdr3_nt: TGTGCCAGCAGCTTAGAAGCGGGGTCCTACGAGCAGTACTTC
clone_size: .; v_call: TRBV5-1; d_call: .; j_call: TRBJ1-5; cdr3_aa: CASSLDGTSSNQPQHF; cdr3_nt: TGCGCCAGCAGCTTGGACGGGACATCTAGCAATCAGCCCCAGCATTTT
clone_size: many; v_call: TRBV5-1; d_call: .; j_call: TRBJ2-7; cdr3_aa: CASSFDFLEQYF; cdr3_nt: TGCGCCAGCAGCTTTGACTTCCTCGAGCAGTACTTC
clone_size: few; v_call: TRBV11-3; d_call: .; j_call: TRBJ1-1; cdr3_aa: CASRPPAGDTEAFF; cdr3_nt: TGTGCCAGCAGGCCCCCGGCGGGGGACACTGAAGCTTTCTTT
clone_size: .; v_call: TRBV7-2; d_call: TRBD2; j_call: TRBJ2-1; cdr3_aa: CASSPYRTSGGEQFF; cdr3_nt: TGTGCCAGCAGCCCTTACCGGACTAGCGGCGGGGAGCAGTTCTTC
clone_size: .; v_call: TRBV7-6; d_call: TRBD1; j_call: TRBJ2-3; cdr3_aa: CASSLARGPDTQYF; cdr3_nt: TGTGCCAGCAGCTTAGCGAGGGGGCCAGATACGCAGTATTTT
clone_size: many; v_call: TRBV5-1; d_call: TRBD1; j_call: TRBJ1-2; cdr3_aa: CASSRGDSSVYGYTF; cdr3_nt: TGCGCCAGCAGCCGGGGGGACAGTTCCGTCTATGGCTACACCTTC
clone_size: .; v_call: TRBV4-3; d_call: .; j_call: TRBJ2-1; cdr3_aa: CASSQDLGGSSYNEQFF; cdr3_nt: TGCGCCAGCAGCCAAGATCTAGGAGGGAGCTCCTACAATGAGCAGTTCTTC
clone_size: .; v_call: TRBV29-1; d_call: .; j_call: TRBJ1-5; cdr3_aa: CSVTRFDQPQHF; cdr3_nt: TGCAGCGTTACTCGGTTTGATCAGCCCCAGCATTTT
clone_size: few; v_call: TRBV30; d_call: .; j_call: TRBJ2-7; cdr3_aa: CAWSHGSYEQYF; cdr3_nt: TGTGCCTGGAGTCACGGATCCTACGAGCAGTACTTC
clone_size: few; v_call: TRBV7-6; d_call: .; j_call: TRBJ2-5; cdr3_aa: CASSIGGETQYF; cdr3_nt: TGTGCCAGCAGTATAGGGGGTGAGACCCAGTACTTC
clone_size: .; v_call: TRBV7-2; d_call: .; j_call: TRBJ2-5; cdr3_aa: CASGTGSGAVETQYF; cdr3_nt: TGTGCCTCGGGCACCGGGTCGGGGGCCGTGGAGACCCAGTACTTC
clone_size: .; v_call: TRBV9; d_call: .; j_call: TRBJ2-3; cdr3_aa: CASSAGTVTDTQYF; cdr3_nt: TGTGCCAGCAGCGCGGGGACCGTCACAGATACGCAGTATTTT
clone_size: few; v_call: TRBV7-2; d_call: TRBD1; j_call: TRBJ1-2; cdr3_aa: CASIRDRANYGYTF; cdr3_nt: TGTGCCAGCATCCGGGACAGGGCTAACTATGGCTACACCTTC
clone_size: .; v_call: TRBV6-5; d_call: .; j_call: TRBJ1-2; cdr3_aa: CASSGTTNYGYTF; cdr3_nt: TGTGCCAGCAGTGGGACAACTAACTATGGCTACACCTTC
clone_size: .; v_call: TRBV12-3/TRBV12-4; d_call: .; j_call: TRBJ2-7; cdr3_aa: CASSLTHEQYF; cdr3_nt: TGTGCCAGCAGTTTAACCCACGAGCAGTACTTC
clone_size: .; v_call: TRBV7-2; d_call: .; j_call: TRBJ2-1; cdr3_aa: CASSRGHWAYNEQFF; cdr3_nt: TGTGCCAGCAGCCGCGGCCATTGGGCCTACAATGAGCAGTTCTTC
clone_size: few; v_call: TRBV20-1; d_call: TRBD1; j_call: TRBJ1-1; cdr3_aa: CSASGTDRNTEAFF; cdr3_nt: TGCAGTGCTAGTGGGACAGATCGGAACACTGAAGCTTTCTTT
clone_size: few; v_call: TRBV6-2/TRBV6-3; d_call: .; j_call: TRBJ1-2; cdr3_aa: CASSRWGDSRVNYGYTF; cdr3_nt: TGTGCCAGCAGTCGGTGGGGAGATAGCAGGGTGAACTATGGCTACACCTTC
clone_size: .; v_call: TRBV7-2; d_call: .; j_call: TRBJ1-3; cdr3_aa: CASSLRAGSGNTIYF; cdr3_nt: TGTGCCAGCAGCTTGAGAGCCGGGTCTGGAAACACCATATATTTT
clone_size: .; v_call: TRBV5-5; d_call: .; j_call: TRBJ1-5; cdr3_aa: CASSLEDSSNQPQHF; cdr3_nt: TGTGCCAGCAGCTTGGAGGACAGTAGCAATCAGCCCCAGCATTTT
clone_size: .; v_call: TRBV5-1; d_call: TRBD1; j_call: TRBJ2-7; cdr3_aa: CASSVGTANEQYF; cdr3_nt: TGCGCCAGCAGCGTCGGGACAGCCAACGAGCAGTACTTC
clone_size: .; v_call: TRBV20-1; d_call: .; j_call: TRBJ2-1; cdr3_aa: CSARGSGKGEQFF; cdr3_nt: TGCAGTGCTAGGGGTAGCGGTAAAGGAGAGCAGTTCTTC
clone_size: few; v_call: TRBV29-1; d_call: .; j_call: TRBJ2-2; cdr3_aa: CSVESSGQTGELFF; cdr3_nt: TGCAGCGTTGAATCTTCAGGGCAGACCGGGGAGCTGTTTTTT
clone_size: .; v_call: TRBV6-2/TRBV6-3; d_call: .; j_call: TRBJ1-1; cdr3_aa: CASSVGGSTEAFF; cdr3_nt: TGTGCCAGCAGTGTGGGGGGGTCCACTGAAGCTTTCTTT
clone_size: many; v_call: TRBV5-1; d_call: TRBD2; j_call: TRBJ2-1; cdr3_aa: CASSLGWTSLNNEQFF; cdr3_nt: TGCGCCAGCAGCTTGGGGTGGACTAGCTTAAACAATGAGCAGTTCTTC
clone_size: .; v_call: TRBV6-5; d_call: .; j_call: TRBJ1-5; cdr3_aa: CASSDRNSNQPQHF; cdr3_nt: TGTGCCAGCAGCGACAGAAATAGCAATCAGCCCCAGCATTTT
clone_size: few; v_call: TRBV15; d_call: TRBD1; j_call: TRBJ1-2; cdr3_aa: CATSRSGGSGYTF; cdr3_nt: TGTGCCACCAGCAGATCAGGGGGTTCAGGCTACACCTTC
clone_size: .; v_call: TRBV4-2; d_call: .; j_call: TRBJ1-2; cdr3_aa: CASSKGDNYGYTF; cdr3_nt: TGTGCCAGCAGCAAGGGGGATAACTATGGCTACACCTTC
clone_size: many; v_call: TRBV7-3; d_call: .; j_call: TRBJ2-5; cdr3_aa: CASSSSRGETQYF; cdr3_nt: TGTGCCAGCAGCTCTAGCAGGGGAGAGACCCAGTACTTC
clone_size: few; v_call: TRBV4-3; d_call: .; j_call: TRBJ2-6; cdr3_aa: CASSHQGSGSGANVLTF; cdr3_nt: TGCGCCAGCAGCCACCAGGGATCCGGTTCTGGGGCCAACGTCCTGACTTTC
clone_size: .; v_call: TRBV10-3; d_call: .; j_call: TRBJ2-5; cdr3_aa: CASRTGESGETQYF; cdr3_nt: TGTGCCAGCCGTACGGGGGAATCGGGGGAGACCCAGTACTTC
clone_size: many; v_call: TRBV7-9; d_call: .; j_call: TRBJ2-7; cdr3_aa: CASTLRSEQYF; cdr3_nt: TGTGCCAGCACCCTTCGGAGCGAGCAGTACTTC
clone_size: few; v_call: TRBV7-9; d_call: .; j_call: TRBJ1-5; cdr3_aa: CASSETSQPQHF; cdr3_nt: TGTGCCAGCAGCGAGACTAGTCAGCCCCAGCATTTT
clone_size: .; v_call: TRBV5-4; d_call: .; j_call: TRBJ2-3; cdr3_aa: CASSTAGVDTQYF; cdr3_nt: TGTGCCAGCAGCACCGCAGGGGTAGATACGCAGTATTTT
clone_size: .; v_call: TRBV6-1; d_call: .; j_call: TRBJ1-5; cdr3_aa: CASSVGDQPQHF; cdr3_nt: TGTGCCAGCAGTGTTGGGGATCAGCCCCAGCATTTT
clone_size: .; v_call: TRBV24-1; d_call: .; j_call: TRBJ2-5; cdr3_aa: CATSDWETQYF; cdr3_nt: TGTGCCACCAGTGATTGGGAGACCCAGTACTTC
clone_size: .; v_call: TRBV5-1; d_call: .; j_call: TRBJ2-2; cdr3_aa: CASSFSTGGPGELFF; cdr3_nt: TGCGCCAGCAGCTTTAGTACTGGGGGTCCCGGGGAGCTGTTTTTT
clone_size: few; v_call: TRBV28; d_call: .; j_call: TRBJ1-1; cdr3_aa: CASSLMAPDGWATEAFF; cdr3_nt: TGTGCCAGCAGTTTAATGGCCCCGGACGGGTGGGCCACTGAAGCTTTCTTT
clone_size: .; v_call: TRBV7-9; d_call: .; j_call: TRBJ1-1; cdr3_aa: CASSFTGTAEAFF; cdr3_nt: TGTGCCAGCAGCTTCACGGGGACGGCTGAAGCTTTCTTT
clone_size: .; v_call: TRBV9; d_call: .; j_call: TRBJ2-2; cdr3_aa: CASSVQGAGELFF; cdr3_nt: TGTGCCAGCAGCGTACAGGGCGCCGGGGAGCTGTTTTTT
clone_size: .; v_call: TRBV20-1; d_call: .; j_call: TRBJ1-1; cdr3_aa: CSAPIWGNTEAFF; cdr3_nt: TGCAGTGCTCCTATATGGGGGAACACTGAAGCTTTCTTT
clone_size: .; v_call: TRBV20-1; d_call: TRBD2; j_call: TRBJ2-3; cdr3_aa: CSATRVSSGFTDTQYF; cdr3_nt: TGCAGTGCTACCAGGGTGTCTAGCGGGTTCACAGATACGCAGTATTTT
clone_size: .; v_call: TRBV7-8; d_call: .; j_call: TRBJ1-1; cdr3_aa: CASSSQPNTGAFF; cdr3_nt: TGTGCCAGCAGCTCGCAGCCGAACACTGGAGCTTTCTTT
clone_size: few; v_call: TRBV6-5; d_call: TRBD1; j_call: TRBJ1-2; cdr3_aa: CASSPGGAGRGYTF; cdr3_nt: TGTGCCAGCAGCCCAGGGGGAGCGGGTCGTGGCTACACCTTC
clone_size: few; v_call: TRBV15; d_call: .; j_call: TRBJ2-1; cdr3_aa: CATSREPGWGEQFF; cdr3_nt: TGTGCCACCAGCAGAGAGCCGGGATGGGGTGAGCAGTTCTTC
clone_size: .; v_call: TRBV12-3/TRBV12-4; d_call: .; j_call: TRBJ2-5; cdr3_aa: CASSLAGGGETQYF; cdr3_nt: TGTGCCAGCAGTTTAGCAGGGGGGGGAGAGACCCAGTACTTC
clone_size: .; v_call: TRBV6-5; d_call: .; j_call: TRBJ1-5; cdr3_aa: CASRQSTTPSRPQHF; cdr3_nt: TGTGCCAGCAGGCAATCTACTACACCCTCCCGGCCCCAGCATTTT
clone_size: few; v_call: TRBV6-5; d_call: .; j_call: TRBJ1-4; cdr3_aa: CASSPLGVAYEKLFF; cdr3_nt: TGTGCCAGCAGCCCCCTCGGTGTTGCGTATGAAAAACTGTTTTTT
clone_size: few; v_call: TRBV2; d_call: TRBD1; j_call: TRBJ1-3; cdr3_aa: CASKGTANGNTIYF; cdr3_nt: TGTGCCAGCAAGGGGACAGCTAATGGAAACACCATATATTTT
clone_size: many; v_call: TRBV6-2/TRBV6-3; d_call: .; j_call: TRBJ1-1; cdr3_aa: CASSTETEAFF; cdr3_nt: TGTGCCAGCAGCACCGAAACTGAAGCTTTCTTT
clone_size: few; v_call: TRBV11-2; d_call: .; j_call: TRBJ2-5; cdr3_aa: CASKGQIQETQYF; cdr3_nt: TGTGCCAGCAAAGGGCAGATTCAAGAGACCCAGTACTTC
clone_size: few; v_call: TRBV7-2; d_call: TRBD2; j_call: TRBJ2-5; cdr3_aa: CASSLGGSSGGGRETQYF; cdr3_nt: TGTGCCAGCAGCCTCGGTGGTTCTAGCGGGGGGGGCCGAGAGACCCAGTACTTC